The T cell receptor (beta chain) described here comes from a study of T cells after yellow fever vaccination. TCRdb processed the 5' RACE reads anew with MiXCR; each CDR3 protein has one entry. The table lists 100,000 to 150,000 distinct CDR3 sequences, roughly 15% of them singletons. Germline V gene sequence: CDR1 SGHKS, CDR2 YYEKEE (reference sequence). With 5 bases removed from V and 5 bases from J, the gap between germline ends came to 13 bases. This CDR3 region has 13 residues. The specimen was CD8+ T cells sorted from PBMCs, collected 5 days after the yellow fever booster vaccination. The V gene is TRBV5-5, the J gene TRBJ1-2; D remains unclear. This TCR derives from a man in his late teens or twenties who received the YFV17D yellow fever vaccine. The CDR3 protein is CASSPTVDYGYTF. CDR3 bases: TGTGCCAGCAGTCCCACCGTCGATTATGGCTACACCTTC.